These 30 T cell receptor beta chains originate from one sample sequenced in a study of T cell changes during pregnancy in multiple sclerosis. Clones were sequenced by immunoSEQ multiplex PCR, and TCRdb holds only the in-frame ones, with some missing. The sample carries about 87,000 clones, 80% to 95% recorded once. The sample was peripheral blood, taken in the third trimester of pregnancy. Receptors were obtained from a female donor in good health, enrolled as a control in a pregnancy study.

V is TRBV5-6 and J is TRBJ2-3; 9 bases are shared with TRBD2. CDR3 length equals 16 residues. J was trimmed by 3 bases and V by 0 bases; bases with no gene match: 5. CDR1 and CDR2 (germline): SGHDT, YYEEEE. The CDR3 DNA sequence: TGTGCCAGCAGCTTGGCCGCTAGCGGGAAAACAGATACGCAGTATTTT. Protein product: CASSLAASGKTDTQYF. Supplemented by reference TRBV5-6 and TRBJ2-3, the full variable domain reads DAGVTQSPTHLIKTRGQQVTLRCSPKSGHDTVSWYQQALGQGPQFIFQYYEEEERQRGNFPDRFSGHQFPNYSSELNVNALLLGDSALYLCASSLAASGKTDTQYFGPGTRLTVL.

The V call is TRBV5-5, the J call TRBJ2-3; weak D call: TRBD2 (5 bases). This CDR3 contains 17 residues. CDR1 and CDR2 from the germline V gene are SGHKS and YYEKEE (reference sequence). The V end was cut by 5 bases, the J end by 0 bases, with 19 bases between. The CDR3 DNA follows: TGTGCCAGCAGTCGTGATCTCGCGGGTTTTAGCACAGATACGCAGTATTTT. Translation: CASSRDLAGFSTDTQYF.

The rearrangement links TRBV21-1 to TRBJ2-7; the listed D gene, TRBD2, was not tested against the DNA. TRBV21-1 is annotated as a pseudogene. The CDR3 is 15 amino acids. CDR3 nucleotide sequence: TGTGCCAGCAGCACCGGACTAGCTATCACCTACGAGCAGTACTTC. Its protein is CASSTGLAITYEQYF.

J is TRBJ1-3 and V is TRBV5-5; D is unresolved. The CDR3 totals 15 residues. V gave up 4 bases and J gave up 4 bases, with 15 bases separating them. Germline V lookup: CDR1 SGHKS, CDR2 YYEKEE (reference sequence). Here the CDR3 reads CASSRFGDLGNTIYF. Written as DNA, the CDR3 is TGTGCCAGCAGCCGCTTTGGAGACCTCGGAAACACCATATATTTT.

The chain couples TRBV10-3 to TRBJ1-5, with D maybe TRBD1 (5 bases). CDR1 ENHRY and CDR2 SYGVKD come from the germline V gene. The V end was cut by 11 bases, the J end by 0 bases, with 11 bases between. This CDR3 is 13 amino acids long. For the CDR3, the DNA is TGTGCCGTTTCGACAGTTAGCAATCAGCCCCAGCATTTT. Translating gives CAVSTVSNQPQHF.

In regard to this clone: This sample also contains other DNA sequences that code for the same CDR3. The chain couples TRBV5-1 to TRBJ2-1, with 10 positions matching TRBD2. Looked up from germline, CDR1 is SGHRS and CDR2 is YFSETQ. This CDR3 is built from 14 residues. Trimming cost V 4 bases and J 4 bases; bases outside gene matches: 2. This CDR3 reads CASSSSGGYNEQFF. For the CDR3, the DNA is TGCGCCAGCAGCAGTAGCGGGGGGTACAATGAGCAGTTCTTC.

This rearrangement joins TRBV5-1 to TRBJ2-2; TRBD2 matches 11 bases. The germline gives CDR1 SGHRS, CDR2 YFSETQ. V gave up 0 bases and J gave up 5 bases; unmatched junction bases: 3. This CDR3 has 16 amino acids. DNA for the CDR3: TGCGCCAGCAGCTTGGGAGTAGCGGGAGGGACCGGGGAGCTGTTTTTT. Protein product: CASSLGVAGGTGELFF.

The rearrangement joins TRBV6-1 to TRBJ2-7, with D maybe TRBD1 (6 bases). Per the germline V gene, CDR1 is MNHNS and CDR2 is SASEGT. The CDR3 length is 15 residues. Trimming stripped 6 bases from V and 4 bases from J, with 19 bases between. CDR3: CASRGTTDRRYEQYF. The DNA for the CDR3 is TGTGCCAGCAGGGGCACCACTGACAGGCGTTACGAGCAGTACTTC.

V usage is TRBV7-9 and J usage is TRBJ2-7; TRBD1 matches 11 bases. CDR1 SEHNR and CDR2 FQNEAQ come from the germline V gene (reference sequence). V was pared by 5 bases and J by 5 bases, with 2 bases of the junction left unmatched. The CDR3 runs 13 residues. The CDR3: CASSPDRGHEQYF. The CDR3 DNA sequence: TGTGCCAGCAGCCCGGACAGGGGGCACGAGCAGTACTTC. The full variable domain, completed using reference TRBV7-9 and TRBJ2-7, is DTGVSQNPRHKITKRGQNVTFRCDPISEHNRLYWYRQTLGQGPEFLTYFQNEAQLEKSRLLSDRFSAERPKGSFSTLEIQRTEQGDSAMYLCASSPDRGHEQYFGPGTRLTVT.

CDR3 sequence (DNA): TGTGCCAGCAGCTTAGGCGGGTACGAGCAGTACTTC. Translated, it gives CASSLGGYEQYF. The chain carries TRBV5-4 and TRBJ2-7; D may be TRBD2 (5 bases). Germline CDR1 SGHNT, CDR2 YYREEE (reference sequence). Between the trimmed V and J ends, which lost 2 bases and 4 bases, there was a span of 7 bases. CDR3 length equals 12 residues.

The V gene is TRBV5-5, the J gene TRBJ2-7; 8 bases map to TRBD2. This CDR3 is 16 amino acids long. Germline CDR1 SGHKS, CDR2 YYEKEE (reference sequence). Trimming at V came to 3 bases and at J to 1 base, leaving 9 bases not matched to a gene. In nucleotides, the CDR3 is TGTGCCAGCAGCTCTCGCAGCGGGGGTCCTTCCTACGAGCAGTACTTC. Its protein is CASSSRSGGPSYEQYF.

The chain is built from TRBV5-8 and TRBJ2-1; perhaps TRBD2 as D (5 bases). The V end lost 2 bases, the J end lost 1 base, and 10 bases lay between the germline ends. Germline CDR1 reads SGHTS; CDR2 reads YDEGEE. This CDR3 has 15 amino acids. The CDR3 protein is CASSFRGGSYNEQFF. CDR3 nucleotide sequence: TGTGCCAGCAGCTTTAGAGGAGGTTCCTACAATGAGCAGTTCTTC. Variable domain in full (rest from reference TRBV5-8 and TRBJ2-1): EAGVTQSPTHLIKTRGQQATLRCSPISGHTSVYWYQQALGLGLQFLLWYDEGEERNRGNFPPRFSGRQFPNYSSELNVNALELEDSALYLCASSFRGGSYNEQFFGPGTRLTVL.

This clone appeared a single time. The V call is TRBV4-1, the J call TRBJ2-3; D is possibly TRBD2 (6 bases). The CDR3 extends over 15 amino acids. Trimming left V 5 bases short and J 4 bases short, with 16 bases between. Germline loops: CDR1 MGHRA, CDR2 YSYEKL. The CDR3 sequence: CASSTRDLTPDTQYF. In DNA form, the CDR3 reads TGCGCCAGCAGCACCCGGGACTTAACGCCAGATACGCAGTATTTT.

The chain carries TRBV6-1 and TRBJ2-1; 12 bases agree with TRBD1. The CDR3 contains 15 residues. Germline V gene sequence: CDR1 MNHNS, CDR2 SASEGT. V shed 4 bases, J shed 6 bases, and the junction held 4 bases outside the gene matches. CDR3 nucleotide sequence: TGTGCCAGCAGTGTGGGACAGGGGGCGGTCAATGAGCAGTTCTTC. Residues: CASSVGQGAVNEQFF.

This chain links TRBV4-1 with TRBJ2-1; tentatively, D is TRBD1 (5 bases). This CDR3 is 17 amino acids long. CDR1 is MGHRA, CDR2 YSYEKL, per germline. Trimming left V 0 bases short and J 3 bases short, with 15 bases between. CDR3 sequence: CASSQDWGRAYYNEQFF. The CDR3 region has the DNA TGCGCCAGCAGCCAAGATTGGGGCAGGGCCTACTACAATGAGCAGTTCTTC.

V and J are TRBV5-1 and TRBJ2-4; 7 bases align to TRBD2. V lost 4 bases, J lost 0 bases, and 10 bases stayed unmatched. Per the germline V gene, CDR1 is SGHRS and CDR2 is YFSETQ. The CDR3 contains 17 residues. CDR3 DNA: TGCGCCAGCAGCCCCTCCCATGGGGGGGTAGCCAAAAACATTCAGTACTTC. Residues: CASSPSHGGVAKNIQYF.

This chain connects TRBV27 to TRBJ1-1; 7 nucleotides align to TRBD1. Per germline, CDR1 MNHEY and CDR2 SMNVEV (reference sequence). This CDR3 has 14 amino acids. Losses at the gene ends were 2 bases for V and 1 base for J; bases not matched to a gene: 1. This CDR3 reads CASSLRGPNTEAFF. DNA for the CDR3: TGTGCCAGCAGTTTAAGGGGGCCGAACACTGAAGCTTTCTTT.

J is TRBJ2-1 and V is TRBV2; D possibly corresponds to TRBD1 (8 bases). From germline, CDR1 is SNHLY and CDR2 FYNNEI. CDR3 length: 14 residues. The V end was cut by 6 bases, the J end by 6 bases, with 15 bases between. CDR3 in DNA: TGTGCCAGCAGGGGGGGGACAGGAGGCAATGAGCAGTTCTTC. Its protein product is CASRGGTGGNEQFF. Full variable domain (outside the CDR3, taken from reference TRBV2 and TRBJ2-1): EPEVTQTPSHQVTQMGQEVILRCVPISNHLYFYWYRQILGQKVEFLVSFYNNEISEKSEIFDDQFSVERPDGSNFTLKIRSTKLEDSAMYFCASRGGTGGNEQFFGPGTRLTVL.

CDR3 nucleotides: TGTGCCAGCAGTGGTTCGGGGACAGGGGTTACTGAAGCTTTCTTT. This sequence encodes CASSGSGTGVTEAFF. The chain combines TRBV6-5 with TRBJ1-1; 10 bases match TRBD1. The V gene's germline CDR1 is MNHEY and CDR2 SVGAGI. The CDR3 is 15 amino acids. The ends lost 5 bases at V and 5 bases at J; junction bases unmatched: 8.

The chain recombines TRBV28 with TRBJ2-3; 14 bases match TRBD2. Losses at the gene ends were 3 bases for V and 3 bases for J; bases not matched to a gene: 8. The length of the CDR3 is 18 residues. Germline CDR1 MDHEN, CDR2 SYDVKM. The CDR3 region is CASSFPGLAGDQTDTQYF. The DNA of the CDR3 is TGTGCCAGCAGTTTCCCGGGACTAGCGGGAGACCAGACAGATACGCAGTATTTT.

The chain joins TRBV28 to TRBJ2-7; 7 bases line up with TRBD2. The germline V gene encodes CDR1 MDHEN and CDR2 SYDVKM. V trimming: 3 bases; J trimming: 0 bases; junction bases outside the gene matches: 8. The CDR3 consists of 16 residues. The CDR3 loop is CASSLPSGLPSYEQYF. In DNA form, the CDR3 reads TGTGCCAGCAGTTTGCCTAGCGGACTTCCCTCCTACGAGCAGTACTTC.

This clone occurred once. The gene calls are TRBV11-2 and TRBJ2-3; 12 bases align to TRBD1. V dropped 3 bases and J dropped 4; count of bases not matched to a gene: 8. This CDR3 is built from 17 residues. Germline CDR1 reads SGHAT; CDR2 reads FQNNGV. The CDR3 loop reads CASSFSRDRGPADTQYF. CDR3 DNA sequence: TGTGCCAGCAGCTTTTCCCGGGACAGGGGGCCGGCAGATACGCAGTATTTT. The full variable domain, its missing parts supplied by reference TRBV11-2 and TRBJ2-3, is EAGVAQSPRYKIIEKRQSVAFWCNPISGHATLYWYQQILGQGPKLLIQFQNNGVVDDSQLPKDRFSAERLKGVDSTLKIQPAKLEDSAVYLCASSFSRDRGPADTQYFGPGTRLTVL.

The gene calls are TRBV19 and TRBJ1-1; TRBD1 agrees at 9 bases. Per the germline V gene, CDR1 is LNHDA and CDR2 is SQIVND (reference sequence). J lost 8 bases, V lost 10 bases, and 17 bases had no gene match. This CDR3 has 15 residues. The CDR3 sequence: CATLDKHYRGLEAFF. CDR3 nucleotides: TGTGCCACCCTCGACAAACATTACAGGGGGCTGGAAGCTTTCTTT.

The chain uses TRBV11-3 and TRBJ2-3; perhaps TRBD1 as D (6 bases). Germline CDR1 SGHNT, CDR2 YENEEA. This CDR3 contains 12 residues. Deletions cut 6 bases from V and 6 bases from J, with 10 bases between. In DNA, the CDR3 is TGTGCCAGCAGGGGAAGGGGGGATACGCAGTATTTT. Translating gives CASRGRGDTQYF.

The chain couples TRBV6-5 to TRBJ2-2; D gene unclear. Trimming removed 2 bases at V and 2 bases at J, with 9 bases between. The CDR3 spans 15 residues. Germline CDR1 is MNHEY and CDR2 is SVGAGI. The CDR3 is CASSYESGNTGELFF. The CDR3 DNA is TGTGCCAGCAGTTACGAGTCAGGAAACACCGGGGAGCTGTTTTTT.

This clone was seen only once. V usage is TRBV7-8 and J usage is TRBJ2-7; 8 nucleotides align to TRBD1. The V and J ends lost 6 bases and 0 bases, in that order; junction bases with no gene match: 16. The CDR3 has 18 amino acids. Germline V CDR1 and CDR2: SGHVS, FQNEAQ. The CDR3 coding sequence is TGTGCCAGCAGTTCCGCCGGTTGGCGGACAGGGAGCTCCTACGAGCAGTACTTC. This gives the protein CASSSAGWRTGSSYEQYF.

The V gene is TRBV10-3, the J gene TRBJ2-3; 9 nucleotides agree with TRBD2. The CDR3 contains 18 residues. V was clipped by 3 bases and J by 5 bases; unmatched bases: 15. CDR1 is ENHRY and CDR2 is SYGVKD in the germline V gene. CDR3 residues: CAISDHSGSMVGIDTQYF. CDR3 nucleotides: TGTGCCATCAGTGATCATAGCGGGAGTATGGTCGGTATAGATACGCAGTATTTT.

V gene TRBV2 combines with J gene TRBJ2-7, with 12 bases identical to TRBD2. Germline V gene sequence: CDR1 SNHLY, CDR2 FYNNEI. The CDR3 runs to 12 residues. V dropped 8 bases and J dropped 5; count of bases not matched to a gene: 1. DNA for the CDR3: TGTGCCAGCCGACTAGCGGGAGACGAGCAGTACTTC. Encoded protein: CASRLAGDEQYF.

This chain joins TRBV19 and TRBJ2-7; 7 nucleotides match TRBD2. The V gene's germline CDR1 is LNHDA and CDR2 SQIVND (reference sequence). Trimming removed 3 bases from V and 3 bases from J; junction bases left unmatched: 5. The CDR3 covers 14 residues. The CDR3 DNA is TGTGCCAGTAGTATTGGGGAGGGGTTCTACGAGCAGTACTTC. Translated, it gives CASSIGEGFYEQYF.

The sample holds one count of this clone. The genes are TRBV7-2 and TRBJ1-1; TRBD1 agrees at 9 bases. CDR1 SGHTA and CDR2 FQGNSA come from the germline V gene. Trimming at V came to 3 bases and at J to 4 bases, leaving 0 bases not matched to a gene. This CDR3 comprises 13 residues. CDR3 DNA sequence: TGTGCCAGCAGCTTGGACAGGGGCACTGAAGCTTTCTTT. This codes for CASSLDRGTEAFF.